The source of this T cell receptor (beta chain) is a study of blood T cell repertoires in COVID-19. Study-wide context: Samples taken during acute and convalescent COVID-19 were collected in the United States, Italy and Spain. T cells, B-cell-depleted T cells, or PBMCs supplied cDNA or gDNA.

Per the authors' pipeline: Nucleated cell counts were estimated from reference gene primer amplification. The data were produced by immunoSEQ multiplex PCR, yet TCRdb's version contains in-frame clones alone and is incomplete. The DNA was the basis for D and trimming; V, J and clone size are from that table. The sample records about 200,000 clones, 82% being singletons. Enrollment of patients from Seattle took place during active infection, with longitudinal follow-up. The V end was cut by 1 base, the J end by 6 bases, with 9 bases between. Per germline, CDR1 SGHTA and CDR2 FQGNSA. The CDR3 has 13 amino acids.

The sample consisted of peripheral blood. The rearrangement links TRBV7-2 to TRBJ1-2; possibly TRBD1 for D (6 bases). The receptor was derived from a woman of 80 years or more with COVID-19, enrolled during active disease. CDR3 coding DNA: TGTGCCAGCAGCTTAGAGGGGGGGGATGGCTACACCTTC. Translated: CASSLEGGDGYTF.